These 9 T cell receptor beta chains share one sample of origin, sequenced in a study of cytomegalovirus exposure and HLA in healthy donors (dated by TCRdb to about 2017). Library preparation used the immunoSEQ multiplex PCR assay. For the multiplex PCR, a mixture combining 60 forward primers for TCR Vbeta segments and 13 reverse primers for TCR Jbeta segments was used. TCRdb retrieved this table from immuneACCESS and kept in-frame rearrangements only. Not all clones are present; in checked studies, unresolved V genes account for under half, and no reason is known for the remainder. The sample yields approximately 120,000 clones; around three quarters were counted once. The ten largest clonotypes hold around 3.6% of the sample. Sequencing was performed on PBMCs. The receptors were gathered from a man aged 35-49 years in good health and CMV-seronegative.

The CDR3, as DNA: TGTGCCAGCCACAGGGGCAACACCGGGGAGCTGTTTTTT. This gives the protein CASHRGNTGELFF. This chain uses TRBV6-5 with TRBJ2-2; 7 bases align to TRBD1. Germline loops: CDR1 MNHEY, CDR2 SVGAGI. The CDR3 length is 13 residues. After removal of 8 bases from V and 2 bases from J, the junction contained 2 bases not matched to a gene.

The rearrangement links TRBV1 to TRBJ2-2; TRBD1 is taken as the D call from the table, unchecked against the DNA. TRBV1 is an annotated pseudogene. The CDR3 spans 18 residues. The CDR3 DNA reads as TGCACCAGCAGCCTCCCGGACAGTTCCTATATGAGCACCGGGGAGCTGTTTTTT. Its translation: CTSSLPDSSYMSTGELFF.

The V and J genes are TRBV19 and TRBJ2-1; weak D call: TRBD2 (7 bases). V shed 1 base and J shed 8 bases, with 15 bases lying between them. Germline CDR1 reads LNHDA; CDR2 reads SQIVND (reference sequence). There are 15 residues in the CDR3. The CDR3 bases are TGTGCCAGTAGTATAGGGTTTCGGGGGGCCGATGAGCAGTTCTTC. Protein product: CASSIGFRGADEQFF.

The V and J genes are TRBV6-5 and TRBJ2-6; D might be TRBD2 (5 bases). The CDR3 totals 14 residues. V lost 4 bases, J lost 4 bases, and 8 bases lay in between. Germline V gives CDR1 MNHEY, CDR2 SVGAGI. The CDR3 DNA is TGTGCCAGCAGTTCGGGAAAGGGGGCCAACGTCCTGACTTTC. Protein product: CASSSGKGANVLTF.

This chain connects TRBV5-1 to TRBJ2-3; 11 nucleotides align to TRBD2. Trimming at V came to 6 bases and at J to 2 bases, leaving 2 bases not matched to a gene. The length of the CDR3 is 14 residues. Germline V gene lookup returns CDR1 SGHRS and CDR2 YFSETQ. CDR3 region: CASKLAGDTDTQYF. The DNA for the CDR3 is TGCGCCAGCAAACTAGCGGGAGACACAGATACGCAGTATTTT.

CDR3 residues: CASARYNNQPQHF. CDR3 nucleotide sequence: TGTGCCAGCGCTCGCTATAACAATCAGCCCCAGCATTTT. The chain employs TRBV2 and TRBJ1-5; D remains ambiguous. This CDR3 is built from 13 residues. Per germline, CDR1 SNHLY and CDR2 FYNNEI. Trimming removed 8 bases at V and 3 bases at J, with 11 bases between.

This sequence joins TRBV29-1 and TRBJ2-2, with no clear D. V lost 4 bases and J 5 bases, leaving 11 bases between the germline ends. Germline lookup yields CDR1 SQVTM and CDR2 ANQGSEA. This CDR3 is 13 amino acids long. The CDR3 region is CSVGQVLTGELFF. The CDR3 DNA is TGCAGCGTTGGCCAGGTCCTGACCGGGGAGCTGTTTTTT.

V gene TRBV7-2 combines with J gene TRBJ2-7, with D tentatively TRBD2 (5 bases). Trimming shortened V by 5 bases and J by 3 bases, and 17 bases separated the two germline ends. The germline gives CDR1 SGHTA, CDR2 FQGNSA. The CDR3 totals 15 residues. As DNA, the CDR3 is TGTGCCAGCAGCCCCGGAGGACCCACCAACTACGAGCAGTACTTC. Translating gives CASSPGGPTNYEQYF.

The chain joins TRBV19 to TRBJ1-1; D is uncertain. The CDR3 runs to 12 residues. V was cut by 3 bases and J by 5 bases, with 7 bases left in between. Germline V gene lookup returns CDR1 LNHDA and CDR2 SQIVND (reference sequence). The CDR3 DNA follows: TGTGCCAGTAGTATCAGGAAAACTGAAGCTTTCTTT. It is translated as CASSIRKTEAFF.